Listed below are T cell receptor beta chains from one sample, sequenced in a study of shared clonotypes between healthy human individuals. The repertoire was sequenced with immunoSEQ multiplex PCR; TCRdb's copy has only in-frame clones and lacks some. Of about 2,200,000 clones listed, about 93% were seen once; the top ten hold 1.7%. Sample: naive CD8+ T cells from PBMCs. Receptors originate from a man younger than 30 in good health. Some clones in this sample may be carry-over from other donors' samples. Each CDR3 is given with its conserved first and last residue. Some rows mark clone size as missing; the rest say once, few, many or name a class of expanded clone.

>TRBJ1-1|NA|TRBV29-1
CSVEDGMNTEAFF
>TRBJ1-2|NA|TRBV19
CASSLLPGQIYGYTF
>TRBJ1-2|NA|TRBV28
CASSKRPGQAEVKNYGYTF
>TRBJ2-7|NA|TRBV7-2
CASRTSGSSRGGSYEQYF
>TRBJ2-7|NA|TRBV29-1
CSVRASGSQYEQYF
>TRBJ1-1|NA|TRBV5-1
CASSPRGDTEAFF
>TRBJ1-1|NA|TRBV28
CASSLGTTSNTEAFF
>TRBJ2-2|NA|TRBV27
CASTLPGLAEQYTGELFF
>TRBJ2-7|once|TRBV28
CASSTDRGKAYEQYF
>TRBJ1-1|NA|TRBV9
CASSVATVNTEAFF
>TRBJ1-2|NA|TRBV6-1
CASTPGISSGYTF
>TRBJ2-7|once|TRBV27
CASSWVGGEQYF
>TRBJ2-1|NA|TRBV7-9
CASSPRRDEQFF
>TRBJ2-1|NA|TRBV29-1
CSVGPPSSYNEQFF
>TRBJ2-2|NA|TRBV5-5
CASSAGLAARTGELFF
>TRBJ2-7|NA|TRBV7-9
CASSLSGGPNEQYF
>TRBJ2-7|NA|TRBV28
CASSGTKAGVGSYEQYF
>TRBJ2-7|few|TRBV6-5
CASSSTRGARDEQYF
>TRBJ2-7|NA|TRBV7-9
CASSLGLAGGNFYEQYF
>TRBJ2-5|NA|TRBV28
CASSSLYQETQYF
>TRBJ1-2|NA|TRBV9
CASSPSLATSGGYTF
>TRBJ2-4|NA|TRBV7-9
CASSQGGYVKNIQYF
>TRBJ2-7|NA|TRBV13
CASSSPMETSSYEQYF
>TRBJ2-7|NA|TRBV19
CASTSRDTAYEQYF
>TRBJ2-7|NA|TRBV7-2
CASTITGYSYEQYF
>TRBJ2-5|once|TRBV28
CASSPRTGGRRETQYF
>TRBJ2-7|NA|TRBV28
CASWGAGQLGPYEQYF
>NA|NA|TRBV4-3
CASSQGSGAYEQYF
>TRBJ2-4|NA|TRBV27
CASSSGLAKNIQYF
>TRBJ1-2|NA|TRBV27
CASRIKVSGQGYGYTF
>TRBJ2-1|NA|TRBV11-2
CASSLGGFNEQFF
>TRBJ2-1|NA|TRBV4-1
CASSSTPGVAGLYNEQFF
>TRBJ2-1|NA|TRBV27
CASSLSAGSGRSNEQFF
>TRBJ2-3|NA|TRBV2
CASSGETAPTDTQYF
>TRBJ2-7|NA|TRBV27
CASSPQDRGLGEQYF
>TRBJ2-3|NA|TRBV28
CASSSGPNTDTQYF
>TRBJ1-1|NA|TRBV27
CASSLRGPSAEAFF
>TRBJ2-7|NA|TRBV29-1
CSVWGLTGGEQYF
>TRBJ2-5|NA|TRBV13
CASSLEGQGMREQYF
>TRBJ2-7|NA|TRBV28
CASSFGEAAEQYF
>TRBJ2-1|NA|TRBV19
CASSMRGNEQFF
>TRBJ2-7|NA|TRBV10-3
CAISGLVIHEQYF